Below are 27 T cell receptor beta chains sequenced from a single sample in a study of T cell responses to AZD1222 COVID-19 vaccine. Only in-frame clones appear in the TCRdb table, and some are missing; sequencing was by immunoSEQ multiplex PCR. The table has 80,000 or so clones, 70% to 90% seen once. Sequenced here: peripheral blood, sampled on day 0 of AZD1222 vaccination. These receptors were taken from an adult in good health.

V usage is TRBV10-3 and J usage is TRBJ2-7; D unresolved. V was clipped by 0 bases and J by 6 bases, with 6 bases between them. This CDR3 region has 12 residues. The V gene's germline CDR1 is ENHRY and CDR2 SYGVKD. The CDR3 DNA is TGTGCCATCAGTGAGTCAGTAGTCGAGCAGTACTTC. Translated, it gives CAISESVVEQYF.

The chain carries TRBV20-1 and TRBJ1-1; D unresolved. The ends were cut back, 5 bases at V and 6 bases at J, with 7 bases in the middle. The CDR3 is 10 amino acids. Germline CDR1 DFQATT, CDR2 SNEGSKA (reference sequence). This CDR3 reads CSAGVSEAFF. In DNA form, the CDR3 reads TGCAGTGCTGGCGTATCTGAAGCTTTCTTT.

CDR3 sequence: CASSLGGQGTDTQYF. The CDR3 DNA is TGTGCCAGCAGCCTAGGGGGACAGGGCACAGATACGCAGTATTTT. This chain joins TRBV6-6 and TRBJ2-3; 8 bases agree with TRBD1. The germline V gene has CDR1 MNHNY and CDR2 SVGAGI (reference sequence). The CDR3 is made up of 15 amino acids. The V and J ends lost 6 bases and 1 base, in that order; junction bases with no gene match: 6.

This rearrangement joins TRBV29-1 to TRBJ2-5; TRBD1 aligns across 9 bases. V was pared by 5 bases and J by 5 bases, with 6 bases of the junction left unmatched. Germline assignment: CDR1 SQVTM and CDR2 ANQGSEA. CDR3 size: 13 residues. CDR3 amino acids: CSVRDRVFETQYF. The CDR3 DNA reads TGCAGCGTTCGGGACAGGGTATTCGAGACCCAGTACTTC.

This clone was counted once. This sequence joins TRBV19 and TRBJ2-3, with no clear D. The germline V gene has CDR1 LNHDA and CDR2 SQIVND (reference sequence). The CDR3 consists of 11 residues. The V end was cut by 10 bases, the J end by 6 bases, with 11 bases between. CDR3 protein: CATSSRDTQYF. The CDR3, as DNA: TGTGCCACATCGTCGAGGGATACGCAGTATTTT.

This clone showed up just once. The CDR3 bases are TGTGCCAGCAGCTCGGGGACGGTCTACGAGCAGTACTTC. As protein: CASSSGTVYEQYF. The gene calls are TRBV7-9 and TRBJ2-7; D could derive from TRBD1 or TRBD2 (5 bases each). The CDR3 runs 13 residues. Germline V lookup: CDR1 SEHNR, CDR2 FQNEAQ (reference sequence). V lost 4 bases to trimming and J lost 3 bases, with 10 bases between them.

The CDR3 nucleotides are TGTGCCAGCAGTTGGTCCAACTATGGCTACACCTTC. This encodes CASSWSNYGYTF. This chain links TRBV28 with TRBJ1-2; D is unresolved. Germline loops: CDR1 MDHEN, CDR2 SYDVKM. The CDR3 sequence is 12 residues long. Deletions cut 4 bases from V and 2 bases from J, with 5 bases between.

V gene TRBV10-3 combines with J gene TRBJ2-7, with 9 bases matching TRBD1. With V trimmed by 7 bases and J by 4 bases, 2 bases remained unmatched. The CDR3 extends over 12 amino acids. Germline CDR1 reads ENHRY; CDR2 reads SYGVKD. The DNA of the CDR3 is TGTGCCATCAAGGGACAGGGATACGAGCAGTACTTC. Translating gives CAIKGQGYEQYF.

This clone was counted between two and nine times. The rearrangement uses TRBV4-3 and TRBJ1-6; no firm D call. Germline values: CDR1 LGHNA, CDR2 YSLEER. The germline V and J ends were trimmed by 1 base and 11 bases, with 9 bases remaining between them. This CDR3 spans 13 amino acids. The CDR3 DNA sequence: TGCGCCAGCAGCCAAGGTCGGGAAGCACCCCTCCACTTT. Translated: CASSQGREAPLHF.

The chain carries TRBV29-1 and TRBJ1-1, with D possibly TRBD1 on 6 matching bases. Trimming took 4 bases from V and 2 from J, leaving 17 bases between them. The CDR3 loop spans 15 amino acids. Germline V CDR1 and CDR2: SQVTM, ANQGSEA. CDR3 nucleotide sequence: TGCAGCGTTGGGGACCTTGCGGGGGCTAACACTGAAGCTTTCTTT. It yields the protein CSVGDLAGANTEAFF.

The rearrangement uses TRBV3-1 (or the pseudogene TRBV3-2) and TRBJ2-1; D perhaps matches TRBD1 (6 bases). V shed 3 bases and J shed 5 bases, with 11 bases lying between them. CDR1 and CDR2 from the germline V gene are LGHDT and YNNKEL (reference sequence). The CDR3 consists of 14 residues. CDR3 bases: TGTGCCAGCAGCCAGGGGGCGGTAAACAATGAGCAGTTCTTC. This encodes CASSQGAVNNEQFF.

J is TRBJ1-2 and V is TRBV18; D gene ambiguous. CDR3 size: 14 residues. Trimming took 0 bases from V and 2 from J, leaving 7 bases between them. CDR1 is KGHSH and CDR2 is LQKENI in the germline V gene. The CDR3 spells CASSPPTGNYGYTF. The DNA of the CDR3 is TGTGCCAGCTCACCACCCACCGGGAACTATGGCTACACCTTC. Using reference TRBV18 and TRBJ1-2 for the parts outside the CDR3, the full variable domain is NAGVMQNPRHLVRRRGQEARLRCSPMKGHSHVYWYRQLPEEGLKFMVYLQKENIIDESGMPKERFSAEFPKEGPSILRIQQVVRGDSAAYFCASSPPTGNYGYTFGSGTRLTVV.

This clone was seen repeatedly, ten times or more. V is TRBV5-8 and J is TRBJ2-3; the D call may be TRBD1 or TRBD2 (6 bases each). V was shortened by 10 bases and J by 2 bases, with 20 bases between the two germline ends. This CDR3 contains 15 residues. Germline V gene sequence: CDR1 SGHTS, CDR2 YDEGEE. The CDR3 loop reads CASRRERGHTDTQYF. The CDR3 DNA reads TGTGCCTCCCGGAGGGAGAGGGGACACACAGATACGCAGTATTTT.

The rearrangement links TRBV7-6 to TRBJ2-7; TRBD1 aligns across 9 bases. V trimming: 3 bases; J trimming: 4 bases; junction bases outside the gene matches: 1. The CDR3 loop spans 13 amino acids. Germline-derived CDR1 and CDR2 are SGHVS and FNYEAQ. DNA for the CDR3: TGTGCCAGCAGCTTTGGGACAGGGTACGAGCAGTACTTC. Its translation is CASSFGTGYEQYF.

The genes are TRBV12-3 or TRBV12-4 and TRBJ1-2; D ambiguous. Trimming stripped 1 base from V and 10 bases from J, with 10 bases between. The CDR3 has 12 residues. CDR3 DNA sequence: TGTGCCAGCAGTTTAGTCCGCGTCGACTACACCTTC. It specifies CASSLVRVDYTF.

V usage is TRBV5-1 and J usage is TRBJ1-1; 8 bases match TRBD1. Trimming at V came to 3 bases and at J to 6 bases, leaving 4 bases not matched to a gene. CDR3 length: 13 residues. From germline, CDR1 is SGHRS and CDR2 YFSETQ. CDR3 DNA: TGCGCCAGCAGCTACTTGGGACAGGCTGAAGCTTTCTTT. This codes for CASSYLGQAEAFF.

This chain joins TRBV6-6 and TRBJ2-1; D is perhaps TRBD2 (6 bases). The CDR3 runs 14 residues. Germline assignment: CDR1 MNHNY and CDR2 SVGAGI (reference sequence). Trimming pared 2 bases from V and 7 bases from J, leaving 12 bases between. The CDR3 region has the DNA TGTGCCAGCAGTTACGATGCAGGGAGGAATGAGCAGTTCTTC. This translates into CASSYDAGRNEQFF.

The rearrangement links TRBV11-2 to TRBJ2-4; D might be TRBD2 (5 bases). CDR1 and CDR2 (germline): SGHAT, FQNNGV. Trimming stripped 0 bases from V and 2 bases from J, with 8 bases between. This CDR3 is 15 amino acids long. CDR3 sequence reads: CASSLDPGTKNIQYF. The CDR3 DNA is TGTGCCAGCAGCTTAGACCCGGGAACCAAAAACATTCAGTACTTC. The variable domain in full, completed from reference TRBV11-2 and TRBJ2-4, reads EAGVAQSPRYKIIEKRQSVAFWCNPISGHATLYWYQQILGQGPKLLIQFQNNGVVDDSQLPKDRFSAERLKGVDSTLKIQPAKLEDSAVYLCASSLDPGTKNIQYFGAGTRLSVL.

V and J are TRBV19 and TRBJ2-5; D possibly corresponds to TRBD2 (5 bases). The CDR3 contains 14 residues. Germline V gene data show CDR1 as LNHDA and CDR2 as SQIVND (reference sequence). Trimming removed 3 bases at V and 4 bases at J, with 12 bases between. CDR3 amino acids: CASSIGLFLETQYF. CDR3 sequence (DNA): TGTGCCAGTAGTATCGGACTTTTTCTAGAGACCCAGTACTTC.

J is TRBJ1-2 and V is TRBV7-9, with 8 bases aligning to TRBD1. Germline-derived CDR1 and CDR2 are SEHNR and FQNEAQ (reference sequence). CDR3 length: 16 residues. J lost 7 bases, V lost 1 base, and 11 bases had no gene match. As DNA, the CDR3 is TGTGCCAGCAGCTTAGGGGGGACAGGAATGGACGCTGGCTACACCTTC. The encoded protein is CASSLGGTGMDAGYTF.

The chain has TRBV10-3 and TRBJ2-1; TRBD2 matches 10 bases. The CDR3 runs 14 residues. CDR1 and CDR2 from the germline V gene are ENHRY and SYGVKD. The trim removed 6 bases at V and 8 bases at J, leaving 7 bases unmatched. In nucleotides, the CDR3 is TGTGCCATCAGCGCTAGCGGGAGTTCCCATGAGCAGTTCTTC. It yields the protein CAISASGSSHEQFF.

J is TRBJ1-1 and V is TRBV18; no clear D. Trimming took 2 bases from V and 5 from J, leaving 12 bases between them. Germline lookup yields CDR1 KGHSH and CDR2 LQKENI. There are 14 residues in the CDR3. The CDR3 coding sequence is TGTGCCAGCTCACCAGCCGACCCCTCGACTGAAGCTTTCTTT. Translating it yields CASSPADPSTEAFF.

The chain combines TRBV7-3 with TRBJ2-7; tentatively, D is TRBD1 (6 bases). Germline values: CDR1 SGHTA, CDR2 FQGTGA. Trimming left V 5 bases short and J 1 base short, with 12 bases between. This CDR3 has 14 residues. CDR3 in amino acids: CASSPSRGSYEQYF. The CDR3 DNA sequence: TGTGCCAGCAGCCCAAGCAGGGGTTCCTACGAGCAGTACTTC.

The chain employs TRBV29-1 and TRBJ1-1; D might be TRBD1 (5 bases). The V and J ends lost 8 bases and 1 base respectively, with 14 bases between them. CDR1 and CDR2 from the germline V gene are SQVTM and ANQGSEA. CDR3 size: 13 residues. CDR3 sequence reads: CSSSQGGNTEAFF. The CDR3 DNA follows: TGCAGCTCGAGCCAGGGAGGGAACACTGAAGCTTTCTTT.

The CDR3, as DNA: TGTGCCACCGCAGTGGGGCCGGGAGATACGCAGTATTTT. This gives the protein CATAVGPGDTQYF. The chain combines TRBV24-1 with TRBJ2-3; D is perhaps TRBD1 (5 bases). The CDR3 covers 13 residues. Trimming removed 9 bases at V and 5 bases at J, with 14 bases between. Germline V gene sequence: CDR1 KGHDR, CDR2 SFDVKD.

The chain couples TRBV27 to TRBJ2-3; D gene uncertain. This CDR3 has 14 residues. The V and J ends lost 0 bases and 6 bases respectively, with 10 bases between them. Germline V gene sequence: CDR1 MNHEY, CDR2 SMNVEV (reference sequence). CDR3: CASSLSRPYDTQYF. In DNA form, the CDR3 reads TGTGCCAGCAGTTTATCCCGCCCCTACGATACGCAGTATTTT.

This sequence joins TRBV6-5 and TRBJ2-3; TRBD2 matches 9 bases. This CDR3 has 15 amino acids. From germline, CDR1 is MNHEY and CDR2 SVGAGI. Trimming cost V 6 bases and J 2 bases; bases outside gene matches: 6. The CDR3 here is CASSPRLADTDTQYF. The CDR3 coding sequence is TGTGCCAGCAGCCCGCGACTAGCGGACACAGATACGCAGTATTTT.